The 23 T cell receptor beta chains in this list originate from one sample, sequenced in a study of human T cells and chemical hapten exposure. Via MiXCR, TCRdb re-called the RACE reads, giving one row per CDR3 protein. The data show 240,000 or so distinct CDR3 sequences, approximately 8.6% seen once. Time point described: pre-sensitization, week 0. Treatment specified: therapeutic diphenylcyclopropenone sensitization with weekly scalp DPC. The specimen was whole blood, collected in connection with sensitization to the hapten diphenylcyclopropenone (DPC). All receptors derive from a woman aged 35 to 49 with alopecia areata. Some clones in this sample may be carry-over from other donors' samples.

The rearrangement links TRBV11-2 to TRBJ1-2; D gene uncertain. The germline CDR1 and CDR2 sequences are SGHAT and FQNNGV. V shed 5 bases and J shed 13 bases, with 14 bases lying between them. The CDR3 runs 11 residues. CDR3 amino acids: CASSALVLFTF. In DNA, the CDR3 is TGTGCCAGCAGCGCACTAGTACTATTCACCTTC.

This chain joins TRBV29-1 and TRBJ1-5; D is undetermined. V lost 8 bases, J lost 2 bases, and 7 bases lay in between. CDR1 is SQVTM, CDR2 ANQGSEA, per germline. The CDR3 has 11 residues. This CDR3 reads CSRLGNQPQHF. CDR3 sequence (DNA): TGCAGCCGCCTTGGCAATCAGCCCCAGCATTTT.

This chain uses TRBV4-3 with TRBJ1-6, with D perhaps TRBD1 (5 bases). Germline loops: CDR1 LGHNA, CDR2 YSLEER. The CDR3 runs to 18 residues. Trimming removed 0 bases at V and 5 bases at J, with 17 bases between. CDR3 amino acids: CASSQDRRVGPDNSPLHF. The CDR3 DNA sequence: TGCGCCAGCAGCCAAGACCGGCGGGTGGGGCCGGATAATTCACCCCTCCACTTT.

The rearrangement links TRBV10-3 to TRBJ2-1, with 9 bases matching TRBD2. Per germline, CDR1 ENHRY and CDR2 SYGVKD. V gave up 7 bases and J gave up 9 bases; unmatched junction bases: 7. The CDR3 runs 13 residues. In nucleotides, the CDR3 is TGTGCCATCACCCAAGGACTAGCGAGTGAGCAGTTCTTC. The encoded protein is CAITQGLASEQFF.

This clonotype appeared many times. V gene TRBV5-6 combines with J gene TRBJ2-5; TRBD2 aligns across 7 bases. The CDR3 consists of 14 residues. After removal of 2 bases from V and 6 bases from J, the junction contained 7 bases not matched to a gene. Germline CDR1 is SGHDT and CDR2 is YYEEEE. The CDR3 DNA sequence: TGTGCCAGCAGCTTCCAAAGCGGGACGCAGACCCAGTACTTC. It specifies CASSFQSGTQTQYF.

The sample holds many counts of this clonotype. The rearrangement uses TRBV2 and TRBJ1-2; a possible D gene is TRBD1 (6 bases). This CDR3 is 15 amino acids long. The V gene's germline CDR1 is SNHLY and CDR2 FYNNEI. V was shortened by 2 bases and J by 4 bases, with 14 bases between the two germline ends. The CDR3 sequence is CASSELGGAGYGYTF. The CDR3 region has the DNA TGTGCCAGCAGTGAATTGGGGGGCGCGGGCTATGGCTACACCTTC.

J is TRBJ1-2 and V is TRBV10-3, with D possibly being TRBD1 (6 bases). The germline V gene has CDR1 ENHRY and CDR2 SYGVKD. V was shortened by 3 bases and J by 6 bases, with 8 bases between the two germline ends. The CDR3 spans 12 residues. The CDR3 is CAISDRGDGYTF. CDR3 nucleotide sequence: TGTGCCATCAGTGACAGGGGAGATGGCTACACCTTC.

Only a few counts were recorded for this clonotype. The rearrangement links TRBV7-9 to TRBJ1-5; 7 bases align to TRBD1. Losses at the gene ends were 1 base for V and 4 bases for J; bases not matched to a gene: 7. This CDR3 spans 16 amino acids. Germline V gives CDR1 SEHNR, CDR2 FQNEAQ (reference sequence). The CDR3 DNA follows: TGTGCCAGCAGCTTAGGGAGTTTGGACAGGAATCAGCCCCAGCATTTT. Protein sequence: CASSLGSLDRNQPQHF.

The V gene is TRBV20-1, the J gene TRBJ2-1, with TRBD2 matching over 11 bases. The CDR3 is 18 amino acids. The trim removed 5 bases at V and 9 bases at J, leaving 21 bases unmatched. Per the germline V gene, CDR1 is DFQATT and CDR2 is SNEGSKA (reference sequence). In DNA, the CDR3 is TGCAGTGCTGATCCCCGGGGGCTAGCGGGAGGCCCAGGGAGTGAGCAGTTCTTC. It encodes CSADPRGLAGGPGSEQFF.

This clonotype was detected a few times. The J gene is TRBJ1-3, the V gene TRBV20-1, with TRBD1 as a possible D gene (5 bases). CDR3 length equals 14 residues. V dropped 3 bases and J dropped 4 bases, with 13 bases sitting between them. Germline values: CDR1 DFQATT, CDR2 SNEGSKA (reference sequence). The CDR3 DNA is TGCAGTGCTAGGAAGGGGTCCCGAGGAAACACCATATATTTT. This sequence encodes CSARKGSRGNTIYF.

This clonotype was seen only a few times. V and J are TRBV15 and TRBJ1-2; TRBD1 matches 8 bases. Germline CDR1 reads LNHNV; CDR2 reads YYDKDF (reference sequence). The CDR3 is 17 amino acids. The V segment lost 0 bases and the J segment 3 bases; nucleotides outside the gene matches: 9. CDR3 DNA: TGTGCCACCAGCAGAGATTTCGCCAGGACAGGGTACTATGGCTACACCTTC. This sequence encodes CATSRDFARTGYYGYTF.

This chain joins TRBV6-2 or TRBV6-3 and TRBJ2-1, with 10 positions matching TRBD2. Trimming took 6 bases from V and 9 from J; bases not matched to a gene: 5. CDR1 is MNHEY, CDR2 SVGEGT, per germline. The CDR3 is made up of 13 amino acids. The CDR3 DNA follows: TGTGCCAGCAGGCTAGCGGGAGTCGGTGAGCAGTTCTTC. Residues: CASRLAGVGEQFF.

The sample holds many counts of this clonotype. This chain links TRBV5-6 with TRBJ1-2; TRBD1 aligns across 9 bases. The CDR3 runs to 13 residues. Per germline, CDR1 SGHDT and CDR2 YYEEEE. After removal of 4 bases from V and 7 bases from J, the junction contained 5 bases not matched to a gene. CDR3 in amino acids: CASSRDRASGYTF. In nucleotides, the CDR3 is TGTGCCAGCAGCCGGGACAGGGCATCTGGCTACACCTTC.

The sample holds many counts of this clonotype. The chain recombines TRBV7-6 with TRBJ1-3, with TRBD1 matching over 7 bases. The CDR3 contains 17 residues. After removal of 6 bases from V and 0 bases from J, the junction contained 11 bases not matched to a gene. Germline V gene data show CDR1 as SGHVS and CDR2 as FNYEAQ. The CDR3 loop reads CASSAGTVPHSGNTIYF. CDR3 nucleotide sequence: TGTGCCAGCAGTGCCGGGACAGTGCCCCACTCTGGAAACACCATATATTTT.

The rearrangement joins TRBV28 to TRBJ2-2; D gene uncertain. This CDR3 is 12 amino acids long. Germline-derived CDR1 and CDR2 are MDHEN and SYDVKM. With 5 bases removed from V and 5 bases from J, the gap between germline ends came to 6 bases. The CDR3 DNA follows: TGTGCCAGCAGTATTCGGACCGGGGAGCTGTTTTTT. It codes for CASSIRTGELFF.

This clonotype was seen a few times. The chain employs TRBV7-3 and TRBJ2-7; tentatively, D is TRBD1 (5 bases). V was trimmed by 7 bases and J by 0 bases, leaving 13 bases between them. The CDR3 sequence is 14 residues long. The germline V gene has CDR1 SGHTA and CDR2 FQGTGA. This CDR3 reads CASKSAGPSYEQYF. The CDR3 DNA follows: TGTGCCAGCAAATCGGCAGGGCCCTCCTACGAGCAGTACTTC.

The CDR3 DNA follows: TGCAGCGTTGATTCGGGGACACAATTCTTC. Protein product: CSVDSGTQFF. The rearrangement uses TRBV29-1 and TRBJ2-1; TRBD1 might be the D (6 bases). V lost 3 bases to trimming and J lost 16 bases, with 13 bases between them. This CDR3 spans 10 amino acids. From germline, CDR1 is SQVTM and CDR2 ANQGSEA.

Worth noting for this clonotype: Its ends do not fully match the called genes, so a read error is possible. This chain uses TRBV5-5 with TRBJ1-1, with D unresolved. CDR3 length: 13 amino acids. The germline CDR1 and CDR2 sequences are SGHKS and YYEKEE (reference sequence). CDR3 region: CVSSLKGNTEAFF. The CDR3 DNA follows: TGTGTCAGCAGCTTGAAGGGAAACACTGAAGCTTTCTTT.

In its sample, this clonotype was seen a few times. The chain uses TRBV4-1 and TRBJ2-1, with unresolved D. The CDR3 has 15 amino acids. CDR1 and CDR2 from the germline V gene are MGHRA and YSYEKL. Trimming left V 5 bases short and J 5 bases short, with 16 bases between. The CDR3 DNA reads as TGCGCCAGCAGCTCCCTGTCCAGGATTCACAATGAGCAGTTCTTC. This gives the protein CASSSLSRIHNEQFF.

This clonotype came up a few times. The rearrangement joins TRBV25-1 to TRBJ2-2; D gene uncertain. Looked up from germline, CDR1 is MGHDK and CDR2 is SYGVNS. V shed 0 bases and J shed 6 bases, with 2 bases lying between them. The CDR3 totals 12 residues. DNA of the CDR3: TGTGCCAGCAGTGAATACCCCGGGGAGCTGTTTTTT. Translating it yields CASSEYPGELFF.

This clonotype has a handful of counts. The rearrangement links TRBV25-1 to TRBJ2-1; D gene unclear. Germline-derived CDR1 and CDR2 are MGHDK and SYGVNS. CDR3 length equals 14 residues. V lost 1 base to trimming and J lost 0 bases, with 4 bases between them. CDR3 sequence reads: CASSESSSYNEQFF. The CDR3 nucleotides read TGTGCCAGCAGTGAATCGAGCTCCTACAATGAGCAGTTCTTC.

The genes are TRBV28 and TRBJ1-4; a possible D gene is TRBD1 (6 bases). Per germline, CDR1 MDHEN and CDR2 SYDVKM. V lost 2 bases to trimming and J lost 7 bases, with 11 bases between them. The CDR3 runs 14 residues. CDR3 DNA: TGTGCCAGCAGTTTAATAGGAGGGGGTGAAAAACTGTTTTTT. This gives the protein CASSLIGGGEKLFF.

This clonotype came up a few times. V gene TRBV9 combines with J gene TRBJ2-1; TRBD2 matches 9 bases. V was clipped by 4 bases and J by 8 bases; unmatched bases: 13. CDR3 length equals 16 residues. Germline V gene data show CDR1 as SGDLS and CDR2 as YYNGEE. CDR3 DNA sequence: TGTGCCAGCAGCAAAAGAGGCGGGAGGGTGATTGATGAGCAGTTCTTC. Translation: CASSKRGGRVIDEQFF.